These 26 T cell receptor beta chains were all obtained from the same sample, sequenced in a study of T cell responses to AZD1222 COVID-19 vaccine. This table comes from immunoSEQ multiplex PCR, and its TCRdb copy is limited to in-frame clones, with some not included. The sample yields approximately 120,000 clones, roughly 90% seen once. The input for sequencing was peripheral blood, taken on day 0 of AZD1222 vaccination. These receptors were collected from an adult in good health.

V gene TRBV14 combines with J gene TRBJ2-6; D ambiguous. V was clipped by 7 bases and J by 2 bases, with 6 bases between them. CDR1 is SGHDN and CDR2 is FVKESK in the germline V gene. This CDR3 is built from 13 residues. CDR3 sequence: CASKWAGANVLTF. CDR3 coding DNA: TGTGCCAGCAAATGGGCTGGGGCCAACGTCCTGACTTTC.

The chain joins TRBV28 to TRBJ2-2; 8 bases align to TRBD2. V lost 7 bases, J lost 4 bases, and 5 bases stayed unmatched. Germline V CDR1 and CDR2: MDHEN, SYDVKM. This CDR3 spans 14 amino acids. The CDR3 sequence: CASIPGTSTGELFF. CDR3 nucleotides: TGTGCCAGCATCCCCGGGACTAGCACCGGGGAGCTGTTTTTT.

The rearrangement uses TRBV28 and TRBJ2-7; no clear D. The length of the CDR3 is 16 residues. V lost 3 bases to trimming and J lost 6 bases, with 21 bases between them. CDR1 and CDR2 (germline): MDHEN, SYDVKM. The CDR3 DNA sequence: TGTGCCAGCAGTTTCCCCTCCCCCCAAACACTACGCGAGCAGTACTTC. This codes for CASSFPSPQTLREQYF.

CDR3 DNA: TGTGCCAGCAGTCCCCCACGTTTAGTAGGGGCAGATACGCAGTATTTT. Encoded protein: CASSPPRLVGADTQYF. V is TRBV28 and J is TRBJ2-3, with D tentatively TRBD1 (5 bases). Germline CDR1 is MDHEN and CDR2 is SYDVKM. Trimming left V 5 bases short and J 4 bases short, with 19 bases between. The CDR3 totals 16 residues. The entire variable domain, with the rest obtained from reference TRBV28 and TRBJ2-3, is as follows: DVKVTQSSRYLVKRTGEKVFLECVQDMDHENMFWYRQDPGLGLRLIYFSYDVKMKEKGDIPEGYSVSREKKERFSLILESASTNQTSMYLCASSPPRLVGADTQYFGPGTRLTVL.

The V and J genes are TRBV28 and TRBJ1-4; D is unclear. The V and J ends lost 5 bases and 8 bases respectively, with 15 bases between them. Germline V gives CDR1 MDHEN, CDR2 SYDVKM. This CDR3 comprises 14 residues. CDR3 sequence reads: CASSATSRREKLFF. Written as DNA, the CDR3 is TGTGCCAGCAGTGCGACATCCCGCAGGGAAAAACTGTTTTTT.

The J gene is TRBJ1-1, the V gene TRBV10-3; D may be TRBD1 (5 bases). Deletions cut 4 bases from V and 11 bases from J, with 14 bases between. Germline-derived CDR1 and CDR2 are ENHRY and SYGVKD. There are 12 residues in the CDR3. DNA of the CDR3: TGTGCCATCAGTGCTGACGGCTGGGGGGCTTTCTTT. Its translation: CAISADGWGAFF.

This clone was recorded a few times. This sequence joins TRBV6-5 and TRBJ1-2; D possibly corresponds to TRBD1 (5 bases). CDR3 length: 15 residues. Germline CDR1 and CDR2: MNHEY and SVGAGI. V was shortened by 0 bases and J by 8 bases, with 16 bases between the two germline ends. CDR3 residues: CASSYSGDSLRGYTF. As DNA, the CDR3 is TGTGCCAGCAGTTACTCCGGAGACAGCCTTAGGGGCTACACCTTC.

The V gene is TRBV7-2, the J gene TRBJ2-7; TRBD1 or TRBD2 may be the D gene (6 bases each). V lost 1 base, J lost 0 bases, and 13 bases lay in between. Germline loops: CDR1 SGHTA, CDR2 FQGNSA. The CDR3 totals 16 residues. DNA of the CDR3: TGTGCCAGCAGCTTAGAGCCGGGGGCGTCCTCCTACGAGCAGTACTTC. It specifies CASSLEPGASSYEQYF.

This clone was observed a single time. This rearrangement joins TRBV27 to TRBJ1-4; 7 bases fit TRBD1. Trimming cost V 7 bases and J 7 bases; bases outside gene matches: 6. There are 13 residues in the CDR3. Per germline, CDR1 MNHEY and CDR2 SMNVEV (reference sequence). In DNA, the CDR3 is TGTGCCAGCAAAAGGGGGCGCCGTGAAAAACTGTTTTTT. Its protein product is CASKRGRREKLFF.

The CDR3 region is CASSLPRLAGMPGELFF. In DNA form, the CDR3 reads TGTGCCAGCAGCCTACCCCGGCTAGCGGGAATGCCCGGGGAGCTGTTTTTT. The chain links TRBV3-1 (or the pseudogene TRBV3-2) to TRBJ2-2; 9 bases align to TRBD2. Per the germline V gene, CDR1 is LGHDT and CDR2 is YNNKEL (reference sequence). The CDR3 covers 17 residues. Trimming at V came to 4 bases and at J to 6 bases, leaving 12 bases not matched to a gene.

The V call is TRBV11-3, the J call TRBJ2-2, with 9 nucleotides matching TRBD2. Germline loops: CDR1 SGHNT, CDR2 YENEEA. The CDR3 contains 16 residues. Trimming took 5 bases from V and 3 from J; bases not matched to a gene: 7. The CDR3 here is CASSLGTSSDTGELFF. The CDR3 DNA reads TGTGCCAGCAGCCTGGGGACTAGCAGCGACACCGGGGAGCTGTTTTTT.

The gene calls are TRBV5-1 and TRBJ1-1; TRBD1 agrees at 12 bases. V dropped 4 bases and J dropped 1; count of bases not matched to a gene: 8. The CDR3 totals 17 residues. Germline CDR1 SGHRS, CDR2 YFSETQ. CDR3 nucleotide sequence: TGCGCCAGCAGCCGATCGGGACAGGGGGCAAAGAACACTGAAGCTTTCTTT. Translating gives CASSRSGQGAKNTEAFF.

This chain joins TRBV5-1 and TRBJ2-2, with D maybe TRBD2 (5 bases). Trimming pared 0 bases from V and 4 bases from J, leaving 10 bases between. CDR1 is SGHRS, CDR2 YFSETQ, per germline. The CDR3 length is 15 residues. The CDR3 bases are TGCGCCAGCAGCTTGGGACTGGCGGGCACCGGGGAGCTGTTTTTT. Its translation: CASSLGLAGTGELFF.

The V and J genes are TRBV5-1 and TRBJ1-2; D not resolved. The CDR3 sequence is 15 residues long. In germline, CDR1 is SGHRS, CDR2 YFSETQ. Trimming removed 0 bases at V and 6 bases at J, with 15 bases between. The CDR3, as DNA: TGCGCCAGCAGCTTGGCAGGCCAAGATGGGGATGGCTACACCTTC. This encodes CASSLAGQDGDGYTF. Complete variable domain (other parts from reference TRBV5-1 and TRBJ1-2): KAGVTQTPRYLIKTRGQQVTLSCSPISGHRSVSWYQQTPGQGLQFLFEYFSETQRNKGNFPGRFSGRQFSNSRSEMNVSTLELGDSALYLCASSLAGQDGDGYTFGSGTRLTVV.

The chain carries TRBV18 and TRBJ2-7; D may match TRBD1 or TRBD2 (5 bases each). The CDR3 sequence is 13 residues long. Germline CDR1 and CDR2: KGHSH and LQKENI. Trimming shortened V by 8 bases and J by 0 bases, and 11 bases separated the two germline ends. CDR3 nucleotide sequence: TGTGCCAGCCGGGGCAGCAGCTCCTACGAGCAGTACTTC. Protein product: CASRGSSSYEQYF.

The rearrangement joins TRBV3-1 (or the pseudogene TRBV3-2) to TRBJ1-2; unclear D gene. The V gene lost 4 bases and the J gene lost 6 bases, with 15 bases spanning the gap. The CDR3 loop spans 14 amino acids. Germline V gene data show CDR1 as LGHDT and CDR2 as YNNKEL (reference sequence). For the CDR3, the DNA is TGTGCCAGCAGCCCGGACCTAAACGGTGATGGCTACACCTTC. Its translation is CASSPDLNGDGYTF.

The chain has TRBV28 and TRBJ2-1; D call uncertain. Trimming took off 5 bases at V and 12 bases at J, with 14 bases between the two ends. The CDR3 length is 12 residues. The germline V gene encodes CDR1 MDHEN and CDR2 SYDVKM. CDR3 DNA sequence: TGTGCCAGCAGTCTTACACGGCCGGGGCAGTTCTTC. Translation: CASSLTRPGQFF. Filled out from reference TRBV28 and TRBJ2-1, the complete variable domain reads DVKVTQSSRYLVKRTGEKVFLECVQDMDHENMFWYRQDPGLGLRLIYFSYDVKMKEKGDIPEGYSVSREKKERFSLILESASTNQTSMYLCASSLTRPGQFFGPGTRLTVL.

The chain is built from TRBV7-2 and TRBJ1-2; 7 nucleotides match TRBD1. V lost 0 bases and J lost 8; bases outside the gene matches: 12. Germline-derived CDR1 and CDR2 are SGHTA and FQGNSA. The CDR3 spans 16 residues. CDR3 sequence reads: CASSLAQRQGTGGYTF. In DNA, the CDR3 is TGTGCCAGCAGCTTAGCCCAAAGACAGGGTACGGGGGGCTACACCTTC.

The rearrangement joins TRBV24-1 to TRBJ1-1; tentative D call: TRBD1 (6 bases). The CDR3 consists of 15 residues. The V gene's germline CDR1 is KGHDR and CDR2 SFDVKD. V was shortened by 7 bases and J by 4 bases, with 18 bases between the two germline ends. The CDR3 sequence is CATRRNDLDSTEAFF. In nucleotides, the CDR3 is TGTGCCACCAGAAGAAACGATTTGGACAGCACTGAAGCTTTCTTT.

The V call is TRBV2, the J call TRBJ1-5; 8 bases map to TRBD1. The V gene end was trimmed by 9 bases and the J gene end by 6 bases; junction bases not matched to a gene: 10. The CDR3 loop spans 14 amino acids. The germline CDR1 and CDR2 sequences are SNHLY and FYNNEI. The CDR3 region is CASSTGEISQPQHF. CDR3 coding DNA: TGTGCCAGTTCGACAGGGGAGATTAGTCAGCCCCAGCATTTT.

The chain employs TRBV3-1 (or the pseudogene TRBV3-2) and TRBJ2-7; 12 bases line up with TRBD2. This CDR3 has 16 residues. The germline gives CDR1 LGHDT, CDR2 YNNKEL (reference sequence). V shed 4 bases and J 6 bases; nucleotides not matched to a gene: 10. In DNA form, the CDR3 reads TGTGCCAGCAGCCGGCTCGGACTAGCGGGATCAAGCGAGCAGTACTTC. This translates into CASSRLGLAGSSEQYF.

The chain employs TRBV5-1 and TRBJ1-2; D possibly corresponds to TRBD1 (5 bases). The V end was cut by 0 bases, the J end by 4 bases, with 16 bases between. This CDR3 has 16 residues. The germline V gene has CDR1 SGHRS and CDR2 YFSETQ. For the CDR3, the DNA is TGCGCCAGCAGCTTGGCCGTGACGACAGAAAGCTATGGCTACACCTTC. This encodes CASSLAVTTESYGYTF.

In this sample, this clone turned up once. The chain joins TRBV7-2 to TRBJ2-1, with 12 bases identical to TRBD2. The CDR3 consists of 16 residues. Trimming cost V 4 bases and J 4 bases; bases outside gene matches: 5. Germline V CDR1 and CDR2: SGHTA, FQGNSA. The CDR3 region has the DNA TGTGCCAGCAGCTACCTAGCGGGGGGGTCTTACAATGAGCAGTTCTTC. Its translation: CASSYLAGGSYNEQFF. Full variable domain (rest looked up from reference TRBV7-2 and TRBJ2-1): GAGVSQSPSNKVTEKGKDVELRCDPISGHTALYWYRQSLGQGLEFLIYFQGNSAPDKSGLPSDRFSAERTGGSVSTLTIQRTQQEDSAVYLCASSYLAGGSYNEQFFGPGTRLTVL.

This clone was recorded at least ten times. V gene TRBV19 combines with J gene TRBJ2-1; 12 bases fit TRBD2. Unmatched junction bases numbered 7, after V lost 5 bases and J lost 8 bases. The germline gives CDR1 LNHDA, CDR2 SQIVND (reference sequence). The CDR3 is 15 residues long. The CDR3 reads CASSLTSGSLDEQFF. The DNA for the CDR3 is TGTGCCAGTAGTTTGACTAGCGGGAGTTTAGATGAGCAGTTCTTC.

The CDR3 reads CASSLGGMNTEAFF. CDR3 in DNA: TGTGCCAGCAGCCTAGGGGGGATGAACACTGAAGCTTTCTTT. The genes are TRBV5-4 and TRBJ1-1; possible D gene TRBD1, 6 bases. Trimming left V 4 bases short and J 0 bases short, with 10 bases between. Germline CDR1 reads SGHNT; CDR2 reads YYREEE (reference sequence). This CDR3 has 14 residues.

The V and J genes are TRBV5-1 and TRBJ2-5; 7 bases align to TRBD1. Germline assignment: CDR1 SGHRS and CDR2 YFSETQ. The CDR3 has 14 residues. With 4 bases clipped from V and 2 bases from J, the junction kept 5 bases outside the gene matches. CDR3 in amino acids: CASSTGTVQETQYF. CDR3 nucleotides: TGCGCCAGCAGCACCGGGACAGTACAAGAGACCCAGTACTTC.